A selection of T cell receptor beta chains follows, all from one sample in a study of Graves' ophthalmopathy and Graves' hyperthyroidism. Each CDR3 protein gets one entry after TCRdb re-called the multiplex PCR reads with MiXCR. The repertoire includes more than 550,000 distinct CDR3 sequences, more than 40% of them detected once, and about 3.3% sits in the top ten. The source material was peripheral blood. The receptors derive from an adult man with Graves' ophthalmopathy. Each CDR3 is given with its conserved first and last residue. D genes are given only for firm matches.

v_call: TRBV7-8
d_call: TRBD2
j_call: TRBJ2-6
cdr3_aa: CASSSGALAGETGANVLTF

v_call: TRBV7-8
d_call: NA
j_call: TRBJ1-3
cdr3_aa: CASSLAGLTYGYTIYF

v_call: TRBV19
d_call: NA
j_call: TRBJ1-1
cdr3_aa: CASSSLSTGFFF

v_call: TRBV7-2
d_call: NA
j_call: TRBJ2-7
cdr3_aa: CASSLKGPHEQYF

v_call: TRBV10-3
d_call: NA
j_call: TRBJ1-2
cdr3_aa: CAISGLAGSNYGYTF

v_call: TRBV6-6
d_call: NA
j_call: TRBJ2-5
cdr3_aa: CASSPKEPTLRIQETQYF

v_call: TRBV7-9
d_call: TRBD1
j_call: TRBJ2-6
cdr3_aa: CASSPDRGSGANVLTF

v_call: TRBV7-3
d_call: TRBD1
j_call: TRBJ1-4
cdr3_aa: CASSSRQGSTNEKLFF

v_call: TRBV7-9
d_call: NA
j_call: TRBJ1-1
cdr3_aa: CASSPSSRGFENTEAFF

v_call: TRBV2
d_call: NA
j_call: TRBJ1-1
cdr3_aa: CASRGTGAGAFF

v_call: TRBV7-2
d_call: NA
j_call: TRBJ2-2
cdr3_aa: CASSQPPGELFF

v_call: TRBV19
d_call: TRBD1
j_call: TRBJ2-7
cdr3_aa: CASRTGQGGTYEQYF

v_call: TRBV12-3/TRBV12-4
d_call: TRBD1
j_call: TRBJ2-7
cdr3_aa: CASSGWTGPVYEQYF

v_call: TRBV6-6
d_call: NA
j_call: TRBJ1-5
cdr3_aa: CASSYVDDSNQPQHF

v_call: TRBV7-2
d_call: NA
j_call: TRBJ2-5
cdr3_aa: CASSLADWETQYF

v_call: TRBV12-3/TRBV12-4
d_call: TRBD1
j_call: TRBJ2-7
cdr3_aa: CASSPGTDQGEQYF